A single sample gave rise to the 6 T cell receptor beta chains below, sequenced in a study of identical twins. In TCRdb, the 5' RACE reads were re-called with MiXCR into one record per CDR3 protein. The repertoire has around 650,000 distinct CDR3 sequences, around 7.5% of them found once; the top ten carry approximately 1.5%. The same sample was also studied in work on yellow fever vaccine responses in identical twins.

The material sequenced was PBMCs. The source is a woman in her late teens or twenties in good health.

Only a few counts were recorded for this clonotype. V and J are TRBV19 and TRBJ1-5, with D possibly TRBD1 on 6 matching bases. CDR1 is LNHDA and CDR2 is SQIVND in the germline V gene (reference sequence). The V end lost 3 bases, the J end lost 6 bases, and 12 bases lay between the germline ends. The CDR3 is made up of 14 amino acids. CDR3 sequence: CASSMGRGTQPQHF. The CDR3 region has the DNA TGTGCCAGTAGTATGGGCAGGGGAACTCAGCCCCAGCATTTT.

This clonotype appeared a few times. V gene TRBV4-2 combines with J gene TRBJ2-6, with TRBD2 matching 9 bases. From germline, CDR1 is LGHNA and CDR2 YNFKEQ. This CDR3 region has 19 residues. V trimming: 1 base; J trimming: 0 bases; junction bases outside the gene matches: 7. CDR3 protein: CASSQVPSGATSGANVLTF. CDR3 nucleotides: TGTGCCAGCAGCCAAGTCCCTAGCGGGGCCACCTCTGGGGCCAACGTCCTGACTTTC.

The chain carries TRBV15 and TRBJ2-3; no firm D call. This CDR3 contains 14 residues. Germline CDR1 LNHNV, CDR2 YYDKDF (reference sequence). V was trimmed by 0 bases and J by 4 bases, leaving 8 bases between them. CDR3 DNA: TGTGCCACCAGCAGAGATCGCCCTCCAGATACGCAGTATTTT. Translated: CATSRDRPPDTQYF.

The sample holds many counts of this clonotype. V is TRBV20-1 and J is TRBJ1-1; TRBD1 might be the D (5 bases). The germline gives CDR1 DFQATT, CDR2 SNEGSKA (reference sequence). V lost 0 bases and J 5 bases, leaving 13 bases between the germline ends. CDR3 length: 14 amino acids. CDR3 in amino acids: CSARDGAAATEAFF. The CDR3, as DNA: TGCAGTGCTAGAGATGGGGCGGCGGCGACTGAAGCTTTCTTT.

Only a few counts were recorded for this clonotype. The gene calls are TRBV29-1 and TRBJ2-5, with D possibly TRBD1 on 6 matching bases. The CDR3 is made up of 15 amino acids. Germline assignment: CDR1 SQVTM and CDR2 ANQGSEA. V lost 3 bases and J 7 bases, leaving 21 bases between the germline ends. The CDR3 bases are TGCAGCGTTGAGGTGGGGGCAAATTTTATTGGGACCCAGTACTTC. It yields the protein CSVEVGANFIGTQYF. The full variable domain, its missing parts supplied by reference TRBV29-1 and TRBJ2-5, is SAVISQKPSRDICQRGTSLTIQCQVDSQVTMMFWYRQQPGQSLTLIATANQGSEATYESGFVIDKFPISRPNLTFSTLTVSNMSPEDSSIYLCSVEVGANFIGTQYFGPGTRLLVL.

This clonotype was seen a few times. The rearrangement links TRBV2 to TRBJ2-6; weak D call: TRBD1 (7 bases). This CDR3 spans 21 amino acids. Germline values: CDR1 SNHLY, CDR2 FYNNEI. V lost 6 bases and J lost 0, with 27 bases in between. The DNA for the CDR3 is TGTGCCAGCAGAGGCATGGGCGGGGACTCCGAGGGGGCCTCTGGGGCCAACGTCCTGACTTTC. This translates into CASRGMGGDSEGASGANVLTF.